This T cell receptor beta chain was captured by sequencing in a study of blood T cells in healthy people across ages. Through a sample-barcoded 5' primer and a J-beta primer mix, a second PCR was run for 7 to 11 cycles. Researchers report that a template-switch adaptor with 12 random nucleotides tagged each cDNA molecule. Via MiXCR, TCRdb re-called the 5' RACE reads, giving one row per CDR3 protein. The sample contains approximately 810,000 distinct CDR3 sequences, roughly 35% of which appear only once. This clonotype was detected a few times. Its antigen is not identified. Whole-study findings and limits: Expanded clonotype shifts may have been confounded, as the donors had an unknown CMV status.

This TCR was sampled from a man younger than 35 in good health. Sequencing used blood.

CDR3 in DNA: TGCAGCGCCGCCGCCCGGGCCCGGGGTCCGGATGGCGCTGAAGCTTTCTTT. This gives the protein CSAAARARGPDGAEAFF. The chain joins TRBV29-1 to TRBJ1-1; D gene uncertain. Germline lookup yields CDR1 SQVTM and CDR2 ANQGSEA. The CDR3 sequence is 17 residues long. The ends were cut back, 7 bases at V and 6 bases at J, with 30 bases in the middle.